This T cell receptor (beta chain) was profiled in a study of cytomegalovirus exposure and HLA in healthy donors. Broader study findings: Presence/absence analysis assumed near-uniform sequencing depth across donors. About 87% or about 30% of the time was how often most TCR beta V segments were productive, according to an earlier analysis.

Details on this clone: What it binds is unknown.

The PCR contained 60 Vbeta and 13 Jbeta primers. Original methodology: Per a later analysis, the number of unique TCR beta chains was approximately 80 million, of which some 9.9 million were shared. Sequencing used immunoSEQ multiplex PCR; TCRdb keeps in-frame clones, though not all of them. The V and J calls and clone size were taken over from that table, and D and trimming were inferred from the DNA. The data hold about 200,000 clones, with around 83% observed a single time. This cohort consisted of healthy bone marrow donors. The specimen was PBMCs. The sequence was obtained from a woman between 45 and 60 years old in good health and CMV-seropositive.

The CDR3 DNA reads TGCGCCAGCAGCGCTTCACAGGGGGTGGCCGGGGATACGCAGTATTTT. Translation: CASSASQGVAGDTQYF. The chain couples TRBV5-1 to TRBJ2-3, with 8 positions matching TRBD1. CDR3 length equals 16 residues. V trimming: 4 bases; J trimming: 6 bases; junction bases outside the gene matches: 13. The germline V gene encodes CDR1 SGHRS and CDR2 YFSETQ.